A selection of T cell receptor beta chains follows, all from one sample in a study of blood T cell repertoires in COVID-19. Assay used: immunoSEQ multiplex PCR; TCRdb lists only in-frame clones, some missing. The repertoire consists of some 270,000 clones, with around 90% occurring once and the leading ten covering 2.1%. The source material was peripheral blood. Source of these receptors: a woman aged 60-75 years with COVID-19, enrolled during active disease. CDR3s include the opening cysteine and the closing phenylalanine or tryptophan. The order of the fields is V gene, clone size, D gene, J gene, CDR3 DNA, CDR3 protein. A D gene is named only where the DNA matches it firmly. The size field is filled for only some rows; it gives once, few, many or a size class.

v_call: TRBV5-8
clone_size: -
d_call: -
j_call: TRBJ2-5
cdr3_nt: TGTGCCAGCAGCTTGCTCGGTAATCCGGCGCGGGAGACCCAGTACTTC
cdr3_aa: CASSLLGNPARETQYF

v_call: TRBV30
clone_size: -
d_call: -
j_call: TRBJ2-1
cdr3_nt: TGTGCCTGGAGTGTACTCGGGGAACGGCGGTTCTTC
cdr3_aa: CAWSVLGERRFF

v_call: TRBV18
clone_size: once
d_call: -
j_call: TRBJ2-7
cdr3_nt: TGTGCCAGCTCATCGGGATCTCCCTACGAGCAGTACTTC
cdr3_aa: CASSSGSPYEQYF

v_call: TRBV6-2/TRBV6-3
clone_size: once
d_call: -
j_call: TRBJ2-2
cdr3_nt: TGTGCCAGCAGTTACTCGGGGGGGCTGAACACCGGGGAGCTGTTTTTT
cdr3_aa: CASSYSGGLNTGELFF

v_call: TRBV7-8
clone_size: -
d_call: TRBD1
j_call: TRBJ1-5
cdr3_nt: TGTGCCAGCAGCTTAGGGACAGGGCTAAAACAGCCCCAGCATTTT
cdr3_aa: CASSLGTGLKQPQHF

v_call: TRBV19
clone_size: -
d_call: TRBD1
j_call: TRBJ1-1
cdr3_nt: TGTGCCAGTAGTACCAGGGACAGGCGCACTGAAGCTTTCTTT
cdr3_aa: CASSTRDRRTEAFF

v_call: TRBV5-1
clone_size: -
d_call: -
j_call: TRBJ2-7
cdr3_nt: TGCGCCAGCAGTCTAGAGACAGCATACGAGCAGTACTTC
cdr3_aa: CASSLETAYEQYF

v_call: TRBV9
clone_size: -
d_call: -
j_call: TRBJ1-6
cdr3_nt: TGTGCCAGCAGCGCAAGTAACAGTGGAATTTTTTATAATTCACCCCTCCACTTT
cdr3_aa: CASSASNSGIFYNSPLHF

v_call: TRBV10-3
clone_size: -
d_call: TRBD2
j_call: TRBJ2-5
cdr3_nt: TGTGCCATCAGTGGGCCCGGACTAGCGGGGTCCCAAGAGACCCAGTACTTC
cdr3_aa: CAISGPGLAGSQETQYF

v_call: TRBV7-2
clone_size: -
d_call: -
j_call: TRBJ1-1
cdr3_nt: TGTGCCAGCAGCTTGGGGGAGGTTGAAGCTTTCTTT
cdr3_aa: CASSLGEVEAFF

v_call: TRBV9
clone_size: -
d_call: TRBD1
j_call: TRBJ2-2
cdr3_nt: TGTGCCAGCAGCCAGACAGGGGTATCCGGGGAGCTGTTTTTT
cdr3_aa: CASSQTGVSGELFF

v_call: TRBV6-6
clone_size: -
d_call: -
j_call: TRBJ1-5
cdr3_nt: TGTGCCAGCAGTAAACAGGGTCAGCCCCAGCATTTT
cdr3_aa: CASSKQGQPQHF

v_call: TRBV10-3
clone_size: -
d_call: TRBD2
j_call: TRBJ2-7
cdr3_nt: TGTGCCATCAGCGGGAGGGGTCAGGCTCGTGCCTACGAGCAGTACTTC
cdr3_aa: CAISGRGQARAYEQYF

v_call: TRBV6-5
clone_size: -
d_call: -
j_call: TRBJ1-2
cdr3_nt: TGTGCCAGCAGACTACCGGGAGCCCCGGTGGGAGGCTACACCTTC
cdr3_aa: CASRLPGAPVGGYTF

v_call: TRBV4-1
clone_size: -
d_call: TRBD1
j_call: TRBJ2-1
cdr3_nt: TGCGCCAGCAGCCAAGACTGGACAGGGTTTTACAATGAGCAGTTCTTC
cdr3_aa: CASSQDWTGFYNEQFF

v_call: TRBV3-1/TRBV3-2
clone_size: -
d_call: TRBD1
j_call: TRBJ1-1
cdr3_nt: TGTGCCAGCAGCCAGTTCGGGACAGGGGGTAACACTGAAGCTTTCTTT
cdr3_aa: CASSQFGTGGNTEAFF

v_call: TRBV3-1/TRBV3-2
clone_size: -
d_call: TRBD1
j_call: TRBJ2-7
cdr3_nt: TGTGCCAGCAGCCAAGATCCCGCGACAGGGGAGGTCTCCTACGAGCAGTACTTC
cdr3_aa: CASSQDPATGEVSYEQYF

v_call: TRBV11-1
clone_size: -
d_call: -
j_call: TRBJ2-7
cdr3_nt: TGTGCCAGCAGCCCCTCTCTATCTCTCGAGCAGTACTTC
cdr3_aa: CASSPSLSLEQYF

v_call: TRBV6-2/TRBV6-3
clone_size: -
d_call: -
j_call: TRBJ2-7
cdr3_nt: TGTGCCAGCAGTTACAATACCTACGAGCAGTACTTC
cdr3_aa: CASSYNTYEQYF

v_call: TRBV6-2/TRBV6-3
clone_size: -
d_call: -
j_call: TRBJ1-5
cdr3_nt: TGTGCCAGCAGTTACGCAGGGGACGATCAGCCCCAGCATTTT
cdr3_aa: CASSYAGDDQPQHF

v_call: TRBV19
clone_size: -
d_call: -
j_call: TRBJ1-1
cdr3_nt: TGTGCCGCATCGTCGACGGGGGACTCTGAAGCTTTCTTT
cdr3_aa: CAASSTGDSEAFF

v_call: TRBV7-8
clone_size: -
d_call: TRBD1
j_call: TRBJ2-2
cdr3_nt: TGTGCCAGCAGCCGAGGGACAGGGGCGAACACCGGGGAGCTGTTTTTT
cdr3_aa: CASSRGTGANTGELFF

v_call: TRBV29-1
clone_size: once
d_call: -
j_call: TRBJ1-1
cdr3_nt: TGCAGCGTTGGGAGGACAGTCCAGGACACTGAAGCTTTCTTT
cdr3_aa: CSVGRTVQDTEAFF

v_call: TRBV5-1
clone_size: -
d_call: TRBD1
j_call: TRBJ1-2
cdr3_nt: TGCGCCAGCAGCCCGGGGACAGGCAACTATGGCTACACCTTC
cdr3_aa: CASSPGTGNYGYTF

v_call: TRBV29-1
clone_size: -
d_call: TRBD1
j_call: TRBJ1-5
cdr3_nt: TGCAGCGCCGCAGGGGGAGGTCAGCCCCAGCATTTT
cdr3_aa: CSAAGGGQPQHF

v_call: TRBV11-2
clone_size: -
d_call: -
j_call: TRBJ1-2
cdr3_nt: TGTGCCAGCAGCCCCCACGCGCGACAGGACGGATACTATGGCTACACCTTC
cdr3_aa: CASSPHARQDGYYGYTF

v_call: TRBV19
clone_size: -
d_call: -
j_call: TRBJ1-5
cdr3_nt: TGTGCCAGTAGTTCGGTCAATCAGCCCCAGCATTTT
cdr3_aa: CASSSVNQPQHF

v_call: TRBV27
clone_size: -
d_call: TRBD1
j_call: TRBJ1-2
cdr3_nt: TGTGCCAGCAGTGGCAGGGGGGACTATGGCTACACCTTC
cdr3_aa: CASSGRGDYGYTF

v_call: TRBV5-1
clone_size: -
d_call: -
j_call: TRBJ2-1
cdr3_nt: TGCGCCAGCAGCTTGGGCGGGGTACACAATGAGCAGTTCTTC
cdr3_aa: CASSLGGVHNEQFF

v_call: TRBV6-6
clone_size: -
d_call: -
j_call: TRBJ1-5
cdr3_nt: TGTGCCAGCAGTTACTCGGCTAATCAGCCCCAGCATTTT
cdr3_aa: CASSYSANQPQHF

v_call: TRBV7-3
clone_size: once
d_call: -
j_call: TRBJ2-4
cdr3_nt: TGTGCCAGCAGCTTAGACGGGTCGGCCAAAAACATTCAGTACTTC
cdr3_aa: CASSLDGSAKNIQYF

v_call: TRBV5-1
clone_size: -
d_call: -
j_call: TRBJ1-3
cdr3_nt: TGCGCCAGCAGCCCGGCCGGGTCTGGAAACACCATATATTTT
cdr3_aa: CASSPAGSGNTIYF

v_call: TRBV29-1
clone_size: -
d_call: -
j_call: TRBJ1-1
cdr3_nt: TGCAGCGTGGTCCTCGGGGGGTGGAACACTGAAGCTTTCTTT
cdr3_aa: CSVVLGGWNTEAFF

v_call: TRBV12-3/TRBV12-4
clone_size: -
d_call: -
j_call: TRBJ1-2
cdr3_nt: TGTGCCAGCAGTGACAGGTACTATGGCTACACCTTC
cdr3_aa: CASSDRYYGYTF

v_call: TRBV18
clone_size: many
d_call: TRBD1
j_call: TRBJ1-2
cdr3_nt: TGTGCCAGCTCACCAAGTCTCCCAGGGGGTAATAACTATGGCTACACCTTC
cdr3_aa: CASSPSLPGGNNYGYTF

v_call: TRBV7-9
clone_size: -
d_call: TRBD1
j_call: TRBJ1-2
cdr3_nt: TGTGCCAGCAGCCCCCGGACAGGGGAGGGTCCCTATGGCTACACCTTC
cdr3_aa: CASSPRTGEGPYGYTF

v_call: TRBV6-1
clone_size: -
d_call: -
j_call: TRBJ1-6
cdr3_nt: TGTGCCAGCAGTGAAACTCTACCGGGAGGAGGGTCACCCCTCCACTTT
cdr3_aa: CASSETLPGGGSPLHF

v_call: TRBV6-5
clone_size: once
d_call: -
j_call: TRBJ1-4
cdr3_nt: TGTGCCACCCGGCGGGGGCTTGGTAATGAAAAACTGTTTTTT
cdr3_aa: CATRRGLGNEKLFF

v_call: TRBV10-3
clone_size: -
d_call: TRBD1
j_call: TRBJ1-2
cdr3_nt: TGTGCCATCAGTGAGACGACAGGGCACTATGGCTACACCTTC
cdr3_aa: CAISETTGHYGYTF

v_call: TRBV5-5
clone_size: -
d_call: -
j_call: TRBJ2-3
cdr3_nt: TGTGCCAGCAGCTTGGACGGGGTTACTTCAGATACGCAGTATTTT
cdr3_aa: CASSLDGVTSDTQYF

v_call: TRBV5-6
clone_size: -
d_call: -
j_call: TRBJ1-3
cdr3_nt: TGTGCCAGCAGCTTGGTGGCTGCTGGAAACACCATATATTTT
cdr3_aa: CASSLVAAGNTIYF

v_call: TRBV27
clone_size: -
d_call: -
j_call: TRBJ1-6
cdr3_nt: TGTGCCAGCAGTTATTATAGCCCTACGCGGGGGGATAATTCACCCCTCCACTTT
cdr3_aa: CASSYYSPTRGDNSPLHF

v_call: TRBV25-1
clone_size: -
d_call: -
j_call: TRBJ1-1
cdr3_nt: TGTGCCAGCCGGAAGACACCTGAGAACACTGAAGCTTTCTTT
cdr3_aa: CASRKTPENTEAFF